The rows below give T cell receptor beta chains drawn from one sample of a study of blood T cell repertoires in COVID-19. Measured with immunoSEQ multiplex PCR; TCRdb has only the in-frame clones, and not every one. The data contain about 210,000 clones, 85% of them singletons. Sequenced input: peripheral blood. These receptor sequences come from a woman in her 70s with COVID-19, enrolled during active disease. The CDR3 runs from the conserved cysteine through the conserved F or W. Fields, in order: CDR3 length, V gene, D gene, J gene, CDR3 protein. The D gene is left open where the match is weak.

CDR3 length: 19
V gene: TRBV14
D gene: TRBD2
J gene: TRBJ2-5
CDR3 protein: CASSRSLIKRGGSQETQYF

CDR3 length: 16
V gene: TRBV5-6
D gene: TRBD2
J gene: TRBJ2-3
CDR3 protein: CATIRGLAGGFDTQYF

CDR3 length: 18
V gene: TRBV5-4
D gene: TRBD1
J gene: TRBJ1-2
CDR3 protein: CASRNPPGQGEGIYGYTF

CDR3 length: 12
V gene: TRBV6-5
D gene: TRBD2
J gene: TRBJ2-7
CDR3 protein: CASRRLAGAQYF

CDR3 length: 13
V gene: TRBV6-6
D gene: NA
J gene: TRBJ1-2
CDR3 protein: CASSPGNLGGYTF

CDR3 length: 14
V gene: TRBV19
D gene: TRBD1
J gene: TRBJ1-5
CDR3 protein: CASRSGTGGQPQHF

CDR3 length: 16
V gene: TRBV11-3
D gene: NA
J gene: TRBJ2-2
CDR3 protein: CASSDSWAANTGELFF

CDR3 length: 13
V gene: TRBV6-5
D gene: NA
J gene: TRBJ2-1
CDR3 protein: CASHRVGDNEQFF

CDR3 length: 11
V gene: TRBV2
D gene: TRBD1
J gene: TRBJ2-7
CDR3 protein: CASRQGFEQYF

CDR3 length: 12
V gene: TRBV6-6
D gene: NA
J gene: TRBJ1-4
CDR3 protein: CASYSYGEKLFF

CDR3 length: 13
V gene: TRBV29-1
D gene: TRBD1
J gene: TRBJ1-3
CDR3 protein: CSVEGQGGNTIYF

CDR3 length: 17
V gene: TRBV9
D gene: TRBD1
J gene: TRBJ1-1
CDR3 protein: CASSPADRGQGNTEAFF

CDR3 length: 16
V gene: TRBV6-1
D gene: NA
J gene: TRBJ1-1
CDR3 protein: CASSDPSRGLNTEAFF

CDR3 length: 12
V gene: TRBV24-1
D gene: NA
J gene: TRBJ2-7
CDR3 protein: CATSQSGYEQYF

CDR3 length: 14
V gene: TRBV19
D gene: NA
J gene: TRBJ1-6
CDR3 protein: CASSIGALDSPLHF

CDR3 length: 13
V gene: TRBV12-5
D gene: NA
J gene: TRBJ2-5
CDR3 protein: CASGQTGRETQYF

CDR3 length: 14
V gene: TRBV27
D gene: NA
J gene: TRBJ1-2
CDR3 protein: CASSSTDSRSGYTF

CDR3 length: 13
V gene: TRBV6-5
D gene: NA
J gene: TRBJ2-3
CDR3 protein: CAIGLWGTDTQYF

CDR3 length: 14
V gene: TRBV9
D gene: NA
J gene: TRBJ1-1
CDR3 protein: CASSVGTGNTEAFF

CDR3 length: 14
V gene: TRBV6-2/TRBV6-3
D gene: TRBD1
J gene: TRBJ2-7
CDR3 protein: CASSSGTATYEQYF

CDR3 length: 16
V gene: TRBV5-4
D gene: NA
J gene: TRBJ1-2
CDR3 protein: CAVPNGPSQDSYGYTF

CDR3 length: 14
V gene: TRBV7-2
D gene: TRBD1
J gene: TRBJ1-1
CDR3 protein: CASSLGQGFTEAFF

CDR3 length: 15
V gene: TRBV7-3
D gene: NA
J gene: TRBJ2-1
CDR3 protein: CASSPRDSAYNEQFF

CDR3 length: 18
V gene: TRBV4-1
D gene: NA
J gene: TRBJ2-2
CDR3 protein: CASSQVRGGGANTGELFF

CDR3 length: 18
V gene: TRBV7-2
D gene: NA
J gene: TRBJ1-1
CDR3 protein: CASSLAPPTGGIPSEAFF

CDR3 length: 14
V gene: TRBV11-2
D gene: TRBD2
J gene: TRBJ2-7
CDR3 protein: CASSAVAGAHEQYF

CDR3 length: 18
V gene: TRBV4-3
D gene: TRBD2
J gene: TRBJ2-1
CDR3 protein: CASSLGTSGGASYNEQFF

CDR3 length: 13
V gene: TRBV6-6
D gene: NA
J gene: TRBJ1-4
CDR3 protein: CASSTGPAGKLFF

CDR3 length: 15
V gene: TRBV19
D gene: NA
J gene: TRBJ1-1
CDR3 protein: CASRAAIGGNTEAFF

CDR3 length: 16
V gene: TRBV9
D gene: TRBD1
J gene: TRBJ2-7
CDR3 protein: CASSPLSRAGGYEQYF

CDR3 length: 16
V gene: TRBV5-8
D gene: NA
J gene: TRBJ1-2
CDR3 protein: CASSLGVRSLLYGYTF

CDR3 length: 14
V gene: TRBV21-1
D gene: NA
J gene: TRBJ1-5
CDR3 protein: CASSIDSCSQPQHF

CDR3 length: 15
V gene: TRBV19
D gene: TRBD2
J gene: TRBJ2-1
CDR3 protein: CASRVGLAVSNEQFF

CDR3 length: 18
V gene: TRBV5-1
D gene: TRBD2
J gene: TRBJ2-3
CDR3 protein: CASSSHLGTSGSTDTQYF

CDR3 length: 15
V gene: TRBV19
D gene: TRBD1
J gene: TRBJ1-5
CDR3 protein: CASSARQGSNQPQHF

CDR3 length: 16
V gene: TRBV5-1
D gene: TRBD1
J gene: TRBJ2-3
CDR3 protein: CASSLEGQGVSDTQYF

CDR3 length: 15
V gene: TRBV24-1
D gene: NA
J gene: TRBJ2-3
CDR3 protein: CATSDGRGPTDTQYF

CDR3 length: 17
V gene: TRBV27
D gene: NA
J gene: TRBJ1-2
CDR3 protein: CASSPESSPRGSYGYTF

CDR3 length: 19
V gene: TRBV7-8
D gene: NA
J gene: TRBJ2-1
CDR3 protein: CASSPQGGATSRSYNEQFF

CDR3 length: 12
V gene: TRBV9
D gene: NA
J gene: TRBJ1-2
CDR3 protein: CASSVEVGSATF

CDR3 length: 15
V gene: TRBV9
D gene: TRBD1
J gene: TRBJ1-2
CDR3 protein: CASSKREDRGNGYTF

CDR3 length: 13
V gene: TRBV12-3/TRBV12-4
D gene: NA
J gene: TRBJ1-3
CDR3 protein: CASTGQFGNTIYF

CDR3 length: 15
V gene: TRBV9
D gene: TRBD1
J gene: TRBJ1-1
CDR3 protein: CACSPTDRANTEAFF

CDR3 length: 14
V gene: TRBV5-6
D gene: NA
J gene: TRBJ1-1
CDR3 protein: CASSLGHRNTEAFF

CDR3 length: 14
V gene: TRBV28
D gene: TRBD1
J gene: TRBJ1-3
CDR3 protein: CASSGTGGRNTIYF

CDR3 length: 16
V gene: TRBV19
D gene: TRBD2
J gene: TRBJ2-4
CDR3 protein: CASSIVGGATGPIQYF

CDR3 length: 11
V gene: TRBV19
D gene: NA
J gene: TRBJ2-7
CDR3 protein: CASKGQSWQYF

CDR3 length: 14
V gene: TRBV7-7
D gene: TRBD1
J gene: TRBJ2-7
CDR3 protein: CASSEGTGVDEQYF

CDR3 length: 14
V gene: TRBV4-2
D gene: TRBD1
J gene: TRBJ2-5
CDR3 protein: CASSRDSRQETQYF

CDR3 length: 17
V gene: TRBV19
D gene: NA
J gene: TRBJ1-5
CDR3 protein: CASNPPVSEGGNQPQHF

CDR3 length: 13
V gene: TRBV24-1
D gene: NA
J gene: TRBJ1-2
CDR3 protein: CATSDNRYYGYTF

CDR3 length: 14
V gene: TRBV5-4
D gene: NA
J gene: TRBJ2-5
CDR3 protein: CASRDLAAQETQYF

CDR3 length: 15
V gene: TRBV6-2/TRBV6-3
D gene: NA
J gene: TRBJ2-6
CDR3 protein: CASSYSYLSANVLTF

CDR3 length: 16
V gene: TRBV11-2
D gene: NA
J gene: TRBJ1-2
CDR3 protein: CASSSESSQTGYGYTF